The sequence of this T cell receptor (beta chain) was determined in a study of T cells after yellow fever vaccination. Via MiXCR, TCRdb re-called the 5' RACE reads, giving one row per CDR3 protein. Counted here are under 400,000 distinct CDR3 sequences, roughly 10% occurring once; the ten biggest clones make up about 17%. This CDR3 is 12 amino acids long. Germline lookup yields CDR1 MNHNY and CDR2 SVGAGI (reference sequence). The ends were cut back, 5 bases at V and 5 bases at J, with 10 bases in the middle. V usage is TRBV6-6 and J usage is TRBJ2-7, with D maybe TRBD2 (6 bases). Sequenced material: PBMCs, taken on the day of the first yellow fever vaccination. The clonotype comes from a man younger than 35 who received the YFV17D yellow fever vaccine. Written as DNA, the CDR3 is TGTGCCAGCAGTCCGGGAGTACACGAGCAGTACTTC. The encoded protein is CASSPGVHEQYF.